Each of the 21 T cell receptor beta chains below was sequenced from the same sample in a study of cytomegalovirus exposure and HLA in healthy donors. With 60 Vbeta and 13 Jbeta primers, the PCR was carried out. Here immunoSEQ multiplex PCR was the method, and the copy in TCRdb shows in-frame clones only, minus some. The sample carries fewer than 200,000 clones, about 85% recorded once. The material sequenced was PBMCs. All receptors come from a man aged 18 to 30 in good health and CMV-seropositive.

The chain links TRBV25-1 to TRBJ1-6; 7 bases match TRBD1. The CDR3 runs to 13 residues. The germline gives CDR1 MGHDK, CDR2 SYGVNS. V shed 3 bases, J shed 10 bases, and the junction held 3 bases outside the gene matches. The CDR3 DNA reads TGTGCCAGCAGTGACACAGGGGACTCACCCCTCCACTTT. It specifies CASSDTGDSPLHF.

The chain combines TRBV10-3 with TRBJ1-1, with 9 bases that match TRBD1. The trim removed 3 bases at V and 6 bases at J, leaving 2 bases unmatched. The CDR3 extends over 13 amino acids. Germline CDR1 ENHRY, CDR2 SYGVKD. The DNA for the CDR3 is TGTGCCATCAGTGACTGGGACAGGGCTGAAGCTTTCTTT. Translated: CAISDWDRAEAFF.

The CDR3 loop reads CASSLGLQKYNEQFF. DNA of the CDR3: TGTGCCAGCAGCTTAGGCCTACAGAAATACAATGAGCAGTTCTTC. The chain joins TRBV7-6 to TRBJ2-1; D is unresolved. The CDR3 has 15 amino acids. V dropped 1 base and J dropped 4 bases, with 11 bases sitting between them. CDR1 and CDR2 from the germline V gene are SGHVS and FNYEAQ.

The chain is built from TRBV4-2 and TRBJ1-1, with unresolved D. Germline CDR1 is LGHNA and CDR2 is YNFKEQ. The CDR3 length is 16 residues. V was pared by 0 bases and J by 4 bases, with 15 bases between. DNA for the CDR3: TGTGCCAGCAGCCAAGATCAGTTGGGCGTAATCACTGAAGCTTTCTTT. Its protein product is CASSQDQLGVITEAFF.

CDR3 protein: CASKRGGQPSYGYTF. The DNA of the CDR3 is TGTGCCAGCAAGAGAGGAGGACAGCCATCCTATGGCTACACCTTC. The J gene is TRBJ1-2, the V gene TRBV5-6; possible D gene TRBD1, 6 bases. This CDR3 comprises 15 residues. Trimming cost V 6 bases and J 4 bases, with 19 bases left between them. CDR1 and CDR2 (germline): SGHDT, YYEEEE.

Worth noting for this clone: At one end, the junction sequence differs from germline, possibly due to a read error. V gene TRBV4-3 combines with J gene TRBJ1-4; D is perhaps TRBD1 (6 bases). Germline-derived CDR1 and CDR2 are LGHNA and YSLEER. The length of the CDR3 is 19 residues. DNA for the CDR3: TGCGCCAGCAGCGAAGACCCTCAATCACGGGGGGGCACTAATGAAAAACTGTTTTTT. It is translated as CASSEDPQSRGGTNEKLFF.

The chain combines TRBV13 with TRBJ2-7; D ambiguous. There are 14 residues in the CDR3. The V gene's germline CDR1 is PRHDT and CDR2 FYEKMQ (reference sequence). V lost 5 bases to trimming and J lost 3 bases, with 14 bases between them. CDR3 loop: CASSRERSIYEQYF. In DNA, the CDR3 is TGTGCCAGCAGCCGAGAACGGTCTATCTACGAGCAGTACTTC.

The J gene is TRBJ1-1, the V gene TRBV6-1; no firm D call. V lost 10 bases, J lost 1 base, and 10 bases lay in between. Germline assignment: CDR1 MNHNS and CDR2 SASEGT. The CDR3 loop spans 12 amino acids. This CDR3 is CATLFWNTEAFF. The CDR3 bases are TGTGCCACTCTGTTTTGGAACACTGAAGCTTTCTTT.

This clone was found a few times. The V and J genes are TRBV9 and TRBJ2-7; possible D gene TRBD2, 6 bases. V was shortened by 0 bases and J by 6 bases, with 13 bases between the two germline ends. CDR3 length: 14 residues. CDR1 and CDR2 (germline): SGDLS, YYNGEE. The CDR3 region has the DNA TGTGCCAGCAGCGTAGGGGGGGAGGTTTCCGAGCAGTACTTC. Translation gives CASSVGGEVSEQYF.

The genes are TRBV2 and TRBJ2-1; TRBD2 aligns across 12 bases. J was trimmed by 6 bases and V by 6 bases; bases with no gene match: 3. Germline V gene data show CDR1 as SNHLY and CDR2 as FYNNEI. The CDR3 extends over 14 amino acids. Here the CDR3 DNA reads TGTGCCAGCAGCCGACTAGCGGGGGTCAATGAGCAGTTCTTC. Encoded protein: CASSRLAGVNEQFF.

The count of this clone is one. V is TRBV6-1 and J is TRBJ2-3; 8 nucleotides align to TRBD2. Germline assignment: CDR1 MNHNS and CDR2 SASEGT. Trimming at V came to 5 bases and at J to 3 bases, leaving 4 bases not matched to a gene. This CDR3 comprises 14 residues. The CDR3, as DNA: TGTGCCAGCAGTCCTGGCGGGGGGACAGATACGCAGTATTTT. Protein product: CASSPGGGTDTQYF.

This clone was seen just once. The CDR3 bases are TGTGCCAGTAGTGCCAGCGAAGAGACCCAGTACTTC. Translation: CASSASEETQYF. This rearrangement joins TRBV19 to TRBJ2-5; D not certain. V lost 5 bases and J lost 3, with 7 bases in between. This CDR3 has 12 amino acids. Germline V lookup: CDR1 LNHDA, CDR2 SQIVND (reference sequence).

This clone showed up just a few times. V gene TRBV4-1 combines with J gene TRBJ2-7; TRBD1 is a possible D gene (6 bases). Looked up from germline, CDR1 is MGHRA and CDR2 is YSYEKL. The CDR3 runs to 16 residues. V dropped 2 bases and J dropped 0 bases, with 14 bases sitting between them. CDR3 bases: TGCGCCAGCAGCCAAACCTCCACAGGGCCCTCCTACGAGCAGTACTTC. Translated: CASSQTSTGPSYEQYF.

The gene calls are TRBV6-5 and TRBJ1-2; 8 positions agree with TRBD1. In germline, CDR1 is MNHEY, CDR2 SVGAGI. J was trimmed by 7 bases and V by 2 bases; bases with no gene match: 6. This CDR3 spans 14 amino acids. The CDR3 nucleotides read TGTGCCAGCAGTTACAGGGCAGGGGGCAGTGGCTACACCTTC. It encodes CASSYRAGGSGYTF.

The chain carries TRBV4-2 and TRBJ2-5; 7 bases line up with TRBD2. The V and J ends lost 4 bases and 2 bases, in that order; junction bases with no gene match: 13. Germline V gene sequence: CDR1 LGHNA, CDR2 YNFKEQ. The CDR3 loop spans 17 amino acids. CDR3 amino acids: CASSPRPLRGVQETQYF. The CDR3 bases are TGTGCCAGCAGCCCCCGCCCCCTCCGGGGGGTACAAGAGACCCAGTACTTC.

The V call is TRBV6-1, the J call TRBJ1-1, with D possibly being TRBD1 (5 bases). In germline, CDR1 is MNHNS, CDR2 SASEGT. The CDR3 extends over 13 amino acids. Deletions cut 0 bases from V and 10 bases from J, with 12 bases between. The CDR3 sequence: CASSEAPEGRAFF. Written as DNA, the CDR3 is TGTGCCAGCAGTGAAGCGCCGGAGGGACGAGCTTTCTTT.

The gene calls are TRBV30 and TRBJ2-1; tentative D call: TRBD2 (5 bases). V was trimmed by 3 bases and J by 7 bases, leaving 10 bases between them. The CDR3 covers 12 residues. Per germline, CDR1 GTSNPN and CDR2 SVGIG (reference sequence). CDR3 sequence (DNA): TGTGCCTGGAGCGCAAGGACTAATGAGCAGTTCTTC. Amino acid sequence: CAWSARTNEQFF.

The chain's CDR3 is CAWSVLTISTDTQYF. The CDR3 DNA reads as TGTGCCTGGAGTGTACTAACCATTAGCACAGATACGCAGTATTTT. The V call is TRBV30, the J call TRBJ2-3; D unresolved. The germline V and J ends were trimmed by 0 bases and 0 bases, with 10 bases remaining between them. Germline V lookup: CDR1 GTSNPN, CDR2 SVGIG (reference sequence). The CDR3 is made up of 15 amino acids.

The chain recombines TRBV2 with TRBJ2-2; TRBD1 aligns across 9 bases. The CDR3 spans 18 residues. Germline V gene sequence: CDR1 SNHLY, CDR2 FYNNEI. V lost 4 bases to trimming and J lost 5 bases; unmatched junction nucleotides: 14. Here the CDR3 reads CASSGPDRGNLLTGELFF. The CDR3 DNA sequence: TGTGCCAGCAGTGGCCCGGACAGGGGTAATCTTCTAACCGGGGAGCTGTTTTTT.

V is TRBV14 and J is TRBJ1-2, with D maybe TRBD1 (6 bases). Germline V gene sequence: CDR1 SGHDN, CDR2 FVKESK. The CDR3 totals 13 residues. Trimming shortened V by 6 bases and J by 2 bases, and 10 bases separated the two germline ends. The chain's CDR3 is CASSLTGNYGYTF. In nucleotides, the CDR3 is TGTGCCAGCAGTCTCACAGGGAACTATGGCTACACCTTC.

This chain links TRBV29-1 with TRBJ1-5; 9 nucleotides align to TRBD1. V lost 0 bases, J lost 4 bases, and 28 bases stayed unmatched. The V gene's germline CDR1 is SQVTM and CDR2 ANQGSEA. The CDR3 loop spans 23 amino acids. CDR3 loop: CSVEEGQLGPQWGQGVKNQPQHF. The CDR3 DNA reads TGCAGCGTTGAAGAGGGGCAACTTGGTCCCCAATGGGGACAGGGAGTTAAAAATCAGCCCCAGCATTTT.